This is a list of T cell receptor beta chains from one sample in a study of T cell responses to AZD1222 COVID-19 vaccine. Clones were sequenced by immunoSEQ multiplex PCR, and TCRdb holds only the in-frame ones, with some missing. The sample consists of more than 75,000 clones, about nine tenths of them appearing once. The sequences come from peripheral blood, collected on day 0 of AZD1222 vaccination. The origin of the receptors is an adult in good health. The CDR3 runs from the conserved cysteine through the conserved F or W. D genes are given only for firm matches. Clone size is given for some rows only: seen once, a few or many times, or a class if the clone is expanded.

16 | NA | TRBJ1-3 | NA | TRBV9 | TGTGCCAGCAGCTCCGGGACTCCGAGCTCTGGAAACACCATATATTTT | CASSSGTPSSGNTIYF
16 | NA | TRBJ1-6 | NA | TRBV6-2/TRBV6-3 | TGTGCCAGCAGTTACGCTTCTCGACAGCGTAATTCACCCCTCCACTTT | CASSYASRQRNSPLHF
14 | NA | TRBJ1-1 | NA | TRBV6-6 | TGTGCCAGCAGTTATAGTTGGGAGGGCACTGAAGCTTTCTTT | CASSYSWEGTEAFF
14 | NA | TRBJ1-2 | NA | TRBV30 | TGTGCCTGGGTGAGATGGACCAAGAACTATGGCTACACCTTC | CAWVRWTKNYGYTF
13 | NA | TRBJ2-5 | NA | TRBV7-6 | TGTGCCAGCAGCTTACGGAGACAAGAGACCCAGTACTTC | CASSLRRQETQYF
12 | NA | TRBJ2-7 | TRBD1 | TRBV7-3 | TGTGCCAGCAGCTTAGCAGGGGGCGAGCAGTACTTC | CASSLAGGEQYF
12 | NA | TRBJ1-2 | NA | TRBV4-3 | TGCGCCAGCAGCCAAGGAATTTATGGCTACACCTTC | CASSQGIYGYTF
16 | NA | TRBJ2-2 | TRBD1 | TRBV4-1 | TGCGCCAGCAGCCATGCCGGGACAGGGGGTACCGGGGAGCTGTTTTTT | CASSHAGTGGTGELFF
13 | once | TRBJ2-5 | TRBD2 | TRBV5-5 | TGTGCCAGCAGCGCGGGAGGGCTTGGGACCCAGTACTTC | CASSAGGLGTQYF
16 | NA | TRBJ2-7 | TRBD2 | TRBV5-1 | TGCGCCAGCAGCTTGATGGTCGGGGGGACCTCCTACGAGCAGTACTTC | CASSLMVGGTSYEQYF
14 | NA | TRBJ2-7 | NA | TRBV5-1 | TGCGCCAGCAGTTCGGACAGCTCTTCGACGGGGCAGTACTTC | CASSSDSSSTGQYF
14 | NA | TRBJ2-7 | NA | TRBV18 | TGTGCCAGCTCACCCGGACAGCGCTCCTACGAGCAGTACTTC | CASSPGQRSYEQYF
16 | NA | TRBJ2-3 | TRBD2 | TRBV5-1 | TGCGCCAGCAGTTCCCCCGCGGGGGTCGTCACAGATACGCAGTATTTT | CASSSPAGVVTDTQYF
16 | NA | TRBJ2-6 | NA | TRBV7-3 | TGTGCCAGCAGCTTAACGGCGGTATCCGGGGCCAACGTCCTGACTTTC | CASSLTAVSGANVLTF
16 | NA | TRBJ1-1 | NA | TRBV7-2 | TGTGCCAGCAGCCAGTTCAAGGGAAGAGGGGACACTGAAGCTTTCTTT | CASSQFKGRGDTEAFF
13 | NA | TRBJ2-2 | NA | TRBV7-3 | TGTGCCAGCAGCACAGGGACGTTCGGGGAGCTGTTTTTT | CASSTGTFGELFF
13 | NA | TRBJ2-7 | NA | TRBV5-1 | TGCGCCAGCAGCTCCTACAGCTCCTACGAGCAGTACTTC | CASSSYSSYEQYF
16 | NA | TRBJ1-1 | NA | TRBV28 | TGTGCCAGCAGTTCTCGCCAGGGGAGAGAGAACACTGAAGCTTTCTTT | CASSSRQGRENTEAFF
16 | NA | TRBJ2-2 | TRBD1 | TRBV18 | TGTGCCAGCTCACTTGGACAGGCAAAGGACACCGGGGAGCTGTTTTTT | CASSLGQAKDTGELFF
15 | NA | TRBJ2-3 | TRBD2 | TRBV6-5 | TGTGCCAGCAGTTGGGTAGCGGGGGTAAAAGATACGCAGTATTTT | CASSWVAGVKDTQYF
13 | NA | TRBJ2-7 | TRBD1 | TRBV10-2 | TGCGCCAGCACCCGGGACAGGGGAGGCGAGCAGTACTTC | CASTRDRGGEQYF
14 | NA | TRBJ1-2 | TRBD1 | TRBV6-5 | TGTGCCAGCTCCTATACTACAGGGGAAAACGGCTACACCTTC | CASSYTTGENGYTF
14 | NA | TRBJ2-7 | NA | TRBV7-2 | TGTGCCAGCAGCTTAGACGCCCAGTCCTACGAGCAGTACTTC | CASSLDAQSYEQYF
13 | NA | TRBJ1-1 | NA | TRBV3-1/TRBV3-2 | TGTGCCAGCAGCGTAGGGGCGAGCACTGAAGCTTTCTTT | CASSVGASTEAFF
14 | NA | TRBJ2-3 | TRBD1 | TRBV2 | TGTGCCAGCGGAAGGACAGGGTGGACAGATACGCAGTATTTT | CASGRTGWTDTQYF
15 | few | TRBJ2-7 | TRBD2 | TRBV30 | TGTGCCTGGAGTGTATTCGGGGGGAGCTCCTACGAGCAGTACTTC | CAWSVFGGSSYEQYF
15 | NA | TRBJ1-1 | TRBD1 | TRBV10-3 | TGTGCCATCAGGGAGGCCCAACGGGCAGGGGGTGAAGCTTTCTTT | CAIREAQRAGGEAFF
13 | NA | TRBJ1-1 | NA | TRBV5-8 | TGTGCCAGCAGCAGGAACGGGAACACTGAAGCTTTCTTT | CASSRNGNTEAFF
14 | NA | TRBJ1-2 | NA | TRBV5-8 | TGTGCCAGCAGCCTCATAAGGGGGAGCTATGGCTACACCTTC | CASSLIRGSYGYTF
14 | NA | TRBJ2-5 | TRBD1 | TRBV9 | TGTGCCAGCAGCCCGGGACAGGGTCGGGAGACCCAGTACTTC | CASSPGQGRETQYF
14 | many | TRBJ1-5 | NA | TRBV6-1 | TGTGCCAGCAGTGAAGGCGGCGGAAATCAGCCCCAGCATTTT | CASSEGGGNQPQHF
14 | NA | TRBJ1-4 | NA | TRBV9 | TGTGCCAGCAGCCGCACAGGTAGTAATGAAAAACTGTTTTTT | CASSRTGSNEKLFF
14 | NA | TRBJ1-1 | TRBD1 | TRBV5-1 | TGCGCCAGCAGGAGCTTGACAGGGGGCACTGAAGCTTTCTTT | CASRSLTGGTEAFF